This TCR beta chain was recorded in a study of blood T cell repertoires in COVID-19. The count of this clone is one. The ends were cut back, 0 bases at V and 7 bases at J, with 16 bases in the middle. The CDR3 runs 15 residues. The germline gives CDR1 SGHNT, CDR2 YYREEE (reference sequence). Per the original methods: Reference gene primer amplification in the assay estimated nucleated cell counts. Measured with immunoSEQ multiplex PCR; TCRdb has only the in-frame clones, and not every one. Clonal size and the V and J genes are those of that table, whereas D and trimming came from the DNA. This repertoire shows roughly 230,000 clones, 80% to 85% found once; its top ten account for around 3.6%. Participant-reported clinical history was the basis for cohort assignment.

This sequence originates from a man in his forties or fifties who had recovered from COVID-19. The specimen was PBMCs or T cells enriched from blood (not recorded which). This chain links TRBV5-4 with TRBJ1-2, with a possible D match to TRBD1 (6 bases). The CDR3 nucleotides read TGTGCCAGCAGCTTGGAAGGAGAGGGGGTGGGTGGCTACACCTTC. Translated, it gives CASSLEGEGVGGYTF.